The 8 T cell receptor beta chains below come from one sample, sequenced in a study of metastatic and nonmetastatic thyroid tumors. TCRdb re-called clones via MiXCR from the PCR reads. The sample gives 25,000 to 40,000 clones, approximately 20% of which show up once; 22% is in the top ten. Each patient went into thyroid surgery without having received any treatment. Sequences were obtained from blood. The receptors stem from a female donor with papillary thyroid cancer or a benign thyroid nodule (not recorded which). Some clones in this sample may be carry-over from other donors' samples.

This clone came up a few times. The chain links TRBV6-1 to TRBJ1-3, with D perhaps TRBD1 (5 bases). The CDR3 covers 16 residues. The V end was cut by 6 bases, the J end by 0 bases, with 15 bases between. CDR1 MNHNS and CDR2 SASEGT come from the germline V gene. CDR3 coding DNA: TGTGCCAGCAGCCCGGCACAGGCCCTCTCTGGAAACACCATATATTTT. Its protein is CASSPAQALSGNTIYF.

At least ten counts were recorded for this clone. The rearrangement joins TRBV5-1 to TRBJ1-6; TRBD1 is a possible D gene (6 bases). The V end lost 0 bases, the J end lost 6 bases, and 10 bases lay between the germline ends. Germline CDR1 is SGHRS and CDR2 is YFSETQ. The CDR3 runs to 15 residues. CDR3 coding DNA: TGCGCCAGCAGCTTGGCCTTCAGGGGTAATTCACCCCTCCACTTT. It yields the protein CASSLAFRGNSPLHF.

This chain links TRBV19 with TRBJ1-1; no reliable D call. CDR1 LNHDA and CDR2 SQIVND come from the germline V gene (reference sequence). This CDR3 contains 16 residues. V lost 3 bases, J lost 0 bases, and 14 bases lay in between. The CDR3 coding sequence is TGTGCCAGTAGTATGTCCCTGGGCATGGTGAACACTGAAGCTTTCTTT. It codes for CASSMSLGMVNTEAFF. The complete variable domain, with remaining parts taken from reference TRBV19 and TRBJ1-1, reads DGGITQSPKYLFRKEGQNVTLSCEQNLNHDAMYWYRQDPGQGLRLIYYSQIVNDFQKGDIAEGYSVSREKKESFPLTVTSAQKNPTAFYLCASSMSLGMVNTEAFFGQGTRLTVV.

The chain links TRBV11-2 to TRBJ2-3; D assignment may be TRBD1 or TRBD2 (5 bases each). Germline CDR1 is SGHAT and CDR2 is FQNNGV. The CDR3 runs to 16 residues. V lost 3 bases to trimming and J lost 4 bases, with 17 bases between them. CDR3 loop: CASSFSWGPVPDTQYF. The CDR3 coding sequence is TGTGCCAGCAGCTTTTCTTGGGGACCCGTCCCAGATACGCAGTATTTT.

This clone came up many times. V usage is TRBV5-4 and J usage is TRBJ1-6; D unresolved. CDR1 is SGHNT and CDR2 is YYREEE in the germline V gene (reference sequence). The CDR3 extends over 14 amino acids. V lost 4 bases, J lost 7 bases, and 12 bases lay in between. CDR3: CASSLGRENSPLHF. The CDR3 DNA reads TGTGCCAGCAGCCTCGGACGGGAAAATTCACCCCTCCACTTT.

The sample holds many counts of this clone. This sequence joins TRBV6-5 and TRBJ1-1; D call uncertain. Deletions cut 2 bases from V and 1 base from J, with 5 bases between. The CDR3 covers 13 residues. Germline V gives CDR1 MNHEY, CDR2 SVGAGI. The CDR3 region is CASSYDGNTEAFF. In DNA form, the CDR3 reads TGTGCCAGCAGTTACGACGGGAACACTGAAGCTTTCTTT.

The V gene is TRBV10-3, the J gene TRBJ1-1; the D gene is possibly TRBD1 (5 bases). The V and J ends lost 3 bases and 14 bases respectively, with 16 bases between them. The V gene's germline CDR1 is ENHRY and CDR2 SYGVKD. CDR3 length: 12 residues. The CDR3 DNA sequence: TGTGCCATCAGTGATGGGGGAACTGAAGTGTTCTTT. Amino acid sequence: CAISDGGTEVFF.

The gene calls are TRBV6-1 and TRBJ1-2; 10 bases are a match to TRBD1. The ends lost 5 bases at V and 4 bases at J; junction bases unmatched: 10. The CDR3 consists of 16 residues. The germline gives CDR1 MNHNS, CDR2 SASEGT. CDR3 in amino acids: CASSRTGQGGTYGYTF. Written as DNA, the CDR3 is TGTGCCAGCAGTAGAACAGGACAGGGGGGGACCTATGGCTACACCTTC.